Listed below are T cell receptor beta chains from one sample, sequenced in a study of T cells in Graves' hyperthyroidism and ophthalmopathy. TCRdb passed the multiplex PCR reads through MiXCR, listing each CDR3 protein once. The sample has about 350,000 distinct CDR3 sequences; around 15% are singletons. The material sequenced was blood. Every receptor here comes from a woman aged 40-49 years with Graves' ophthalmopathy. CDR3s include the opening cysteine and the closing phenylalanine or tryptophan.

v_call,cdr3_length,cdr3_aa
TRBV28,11,CASGTTDTQYF
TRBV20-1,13,CSASARGTGELFF
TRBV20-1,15,CSARDLAVSSYEQYF
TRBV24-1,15,CATSSGRFSNQPQHF
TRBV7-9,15,CASSTGLTDTGELFF
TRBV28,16,CASGAPQTSGQETQYF
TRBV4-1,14,CASSQVGGNSPLHF
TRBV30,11,CAWRQTYGYTF
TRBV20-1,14,CSAVRGLAGVEQFF
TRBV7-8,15,CASSLEARGFPEAFF
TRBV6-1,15,CASSEAPAGNSPLHF
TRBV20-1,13,CSAPGASYNEQFF
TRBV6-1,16,CASSPLAGPLTDTQYF
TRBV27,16,CASRPAGSYSNQPQHF
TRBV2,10,CASRGYGYTF
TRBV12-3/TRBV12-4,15,CASGMVGQRNTEAFF
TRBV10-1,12,CASSEGSLPQHF
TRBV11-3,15,CASSSTSGGLSEQFF
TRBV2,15,CASRGGGQRTGELFF
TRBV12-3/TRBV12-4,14,CASSLATSGEKQYF
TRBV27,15,CASSRGWTLGYEQYF
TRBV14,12,CASSQGGGKKFF
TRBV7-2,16,CASSLGRGSFIETQYF
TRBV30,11,CAWSDRGGYTF
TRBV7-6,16,CASSLGPPDGNQPQHF
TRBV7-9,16,CASSLPGGTGKETQYF